This entry lists 20 T cell receptor beta chains sequenced from one sample in a study of a mutant IDH1 vaccine in newly diagnosed glioma. Measured with immunoSEQ multiplex PCR; TCRdb has only the in-frame clones, and not every one. Of about 25,000 clones listed, about 77% were seen once; the top ten hold almost 9.5%. Their specific antigens are unknown. Time point defined: week 5, during vaccination. All doses held 300 ug of mutant IDH1 20-mer peptide, with topical imiquimod. The starting material was PBMCs, obtained from a glioma patient whose treatment included an IDH1 peptide vaccine. The receptors stem from a man between 35 and 55 years old with glioma.

The chain employs TRBV19 and TRBJ2-7; D might be TRBD1 (5 bases). Trimming left V 2 bases short and J 6 bases short, with 11 bases between. This CDR3 is built from 13 residues. Germline V lookup: CDR1 LNHDA, CDR2 SQIVND (reference sequence). The CDR3 here is CASSITGSGEQYV. CDR3 nucleotide sequence: TGTGCCAGTAGTATAACAGGCTCGGGCGAGCAGTACGTC.

This clone counts as medium-sized. The CDR3 DNA follows: TGTGCCAGCAGTGCCTACCTGAACACTGAAGCTTTCTTT. Translation: CASSAYLNTEAFF. This chain uses TRBV6-4 with TRBJ1-1; D is unresolved. The V end lost 4 bases, the J end lost 0 bases, and 6 bases lay between the germline ends. The CDR3 covers 13 residues. Germline V gene data show CDR1 as MRHNA and CDR2 as SNTAGT.

Written as DNA, the CDR3 is TGTGCCAGCAGCCAGCCCCGGGACAGGGGATCCGGGGAGCTGTTTTTT. It encodes CASSQPRDRGSGELFF. The V call is TRBV14, the J call TRBJ2-2; 10 positions agree with TRBD1. V lost 3 bases, J lost 6 bases, and 7 bases stayed unmatched. Germline V gives CDR1 SGHDN, CDR2 FVKESK. The CDR3 consists of 16 residues. The whole variable domain, remainder taken from reference TRBV14 and TRBJ2-2, is EAGVTQFPSHSVIEKGQTVTLRCDPISGHDNLYWYRRVMGKEIKFLLHFVKESKQDESGMPNNRFLAERTGGTYSTLKVQPAELEDSGVYFCASSQPRDRGSGELFFGEGSRLTVL.

V gene TRBV7-9 combines with J gene TRBJ1-2, with 8 nucleotides matching TRBD1. Germline V gene lookup returns CDR1 SEHNR and CDR2 FQNEAQ (reference sequence). The CDR3 totals 14 residues. The V segment lost 5 bases and the J segment 8 bases; nucleotides outside the gene matches: 10. The CDR3 protein is CASSEPDRVGGYTF. Here the CDR3 DNA reads TGTGCCAGCAGCGAACCGGACAGGGTTGGAGGCTACACCTTC.

The chain employs TRBV6-1 and TRBJ1-1; no definite D call. The CDR3 runs to 14 residues. Germline V gene sequence: CDR1 MNHNS, CDR2 SASEGT. Trimming left V 1 base short and J 0 bases short, with 6 bases between. The CDR3 region has the DNA TGTGCCAGCAGTGAAGGGCAGATGAACACTGAAGCTTTCTTT. Translation: CASSEGQMNTEAFF.

The chain links TRBV11-2 to TRBJ2-1; TRBD1 matches 8 bases. CDR1 and CDR2 from the germline V gene are SGHAT and FQNNGV. CDR3 length: 13 amino acids. V was pared by 5 bases and J by 7 bases, with 4 bases of the junction left unmatched. The CDR3 loop is CASSGTGRNEQFF. Written as DNA, the CDR3 is TGTGCCAGCAGCGGGACAGGAAGGAATGAGCAGTTCTTC.

This clone was seen once. The chain joins TRBV5-1 to TRBJ1-3; D may be TRBD1 (6 bases). In germline, CDR1 is SGHRS, CDR2 YFSETQ. CDR3 length: 16 residues. V gave up 0 bases and J gave up 0 bases, with 10 bases separating them. For the CDR3, the DNA is TGCGCCAGCAGCTTGGCAACAGGGAACTCTGGAAACACCATATATTTT. Amino acid sequence: CASSLATGNSGNTIYF.

The rearrangement uses TRBV7-8 and TRBJ1-5; D remains ambiguous. Germline assignment: CDR1 SGHVS and CDR2 FQNEAQ. Trimming stripped 5 bases from V and 3 bases from J, with 11 bases between. CDR3 length: 14 residues. CDR3 sequence reads: CASSENSNNQPQHF. The CDR3, as DNA: TGTGCCAGCAGCGAGAACAGCAACAATCAGCCCCAGCATTTT. Complete variable domain (other parts from reference TRBV7-8 and TRBJ1-5): GAGVSQSPRYKVAKRGQDVALRCDPISGHVSLFWYQQALGQGPEFLTYFQNEAQLDKSGLPSDRFFAERPEGSVSTLKIQRTQQEDSAVYLCASSENSNNQPQHFGDGTRLSIL.

V is TRBV19 and J is TRBJ1-1; possibly TRBD1 for D (6 bases). Germline CDR1 LNHDA, CDR2 SQIVND (reference sequence). The germline V and J ends were trimmed by 6 bases and 8 bases, with 16 bases remaining between them. The CDR3 is 13 amino acids. The CDR3 sequence: CASSPRGRGEAFF. The CDR3 nucleotides read TGTGCCAGTAGCCCCAGGGGCCGAGGGGAAGCTTTCTTT. The complete variable domain, with remaining parts taken from reference TRBV19 and TRBJ1-1, reads DGGITQSPKYLFRKEGQNVTLSCEQNLNHDAMYWYRQDPGQGLRLIYYSQIVNDFQKGDIAEGYSVSREKKESFPLTVTSAQKNPTAFYLCASSPRGRGEAFFGQGTRLTVV.

The V call is TRBV6-5, the J call TRBJ1-3; maybe TRBD1 (5 bases). This CDR3 comprises 13 residues. Trimming left V 6 bases short and J 6 bases short, with 12 bases between. CDR1 and CDR2 from the germline V gene are MNHEY and SVGAGI. The CDR3 region is CASRRDFENTIYF. The CDR3 DNA follows: TGTGCCAGCAGAAGGGACTTCGAAAACACCATATATTTT.

In its sample, this clone was seen once. The chain employs TRBV25-1 and TRBJ1-3, with D hard to call. Per germline, CDR1 MGHDK and CDR2 SYGVNS. This CDR3 region has 12 residues. Trimming left V 8 bases short and J 4 bases short, with 9 bases between. CDR3 DNA sequence: TGTGCCAGCTCCACGGACGGAAACACCATATATTTT. This gives the protein CASSTDGNTIYF.

This chain joins TRBV9 and TRBJ1-6, with 9 bases matching TRBD1. The CDR3 runs 15 residues. The germline gives CDR1 SGDLS, CDR2 YYNGEE. With 3 bases clipped from V and 9 bases from J, the junction kept 7 bases outside the gene matches. CDR3 nucleotide sequence: TGTGCCAGCAGCGGGACACAGGGGGCTAGTTCACCCCTCCACTTT. It specifies CASSGTQGASSPLHF.

This clone was counted once. The V gene is TRBV19, the J gene TRBJ2-1, with D maybe TRBD1 (6 bases). V was pared by 4 bases and J by 10 bases, with 14 bases between. Germline CDR1 reads LNHDA; CDR2 reads SQIVND (reference sequence). The CDR3 has 13 residues. CDR3 amino acids: CASSTQTGTEQFF. As DNA, the CDR3 is TGTGCCAGTAGTACTCAGACCGGGACAGAGCAGTTCTTC.

This rearrangement joins TRBV2 to TRBJ1-2, with no clear D. Germline CDR1 and CDR2: SNHLY and FYNNEI. The CDR3 contains 12 residues. V lost 7 bases to trimming and J lost 1 base, with 7 bases between them. The CDR3 region is CASNDFNYGYTF. The CDR3 bases are TGTGCCAGCAACGACTTTAACTATGGCTACACCTTC.

V usage is TRBV23-1 and J usage is TRBJ2-1; a weak D match, TRBD2 (5 bases). TRBV23-1 is known as an ORF, though its function is uncertain. The CDR3 consists of 16 residues. The ends were cut back, 0 bases at V and 4 bases at J, with 13 bases in the middle. CDR3 sequence: CASSQSMRVPYNEQFF. The CDR3 coding sequence is TGCGCCAGCAGTCAATCGATGCGGGTTCCTTACAATGAGCAGTTCTTC.

This chain uses TRBV11-2 with TRBJ2-6; D remains ambiguous. The CDR3 is 16 amino acids. The germline gives CDR1 SGHAT, CDR2 FQNNGV. V lost 1 base and J lost 4, with 11 bases in between. CDR3 sequence (DNA): TGTGCCAGCAGCTTAGCGGGCGGCCGGGGGGCCAACGTCCTGACTTTC. Translated, it gives CASSLAGGRGANVLTF. The full variable domain, its missing parts supplied by reference TRBV11-2 and TRBJ2-6, is EAGVAQSPRYKIIEKRQSVAFWCNPISGHATLYWYQQILGQGPKLLIQFQNNGVVDDSQLPKDRFSAERLKGVDSTLKIQPAKLEDSAVYLCASSLAGGRGANVLTFGAGSRLTVL.

V and J are TRBV5-6 and TRBJ2-1; 8 bases map to TRBD1. Looked up from germline, CDR1 is SGHDT and CDR2 is YYEEEE. The ends lost 4 bases at V and 3 bases at J; junction bases unmatched: 9. This CDR3 comprises 16 residues. The CDR3 protein is CASSPVPGQVYNEQFF. CDR3 in DNA: TGTGCCAGCAGCCCCGTACCGGGACAGGTCTACAATGAGCAGTTCTTC.

The chain joins TRBV6-6 to TRBJ2-7; D uncertain. This CDR3 has 11 amino acids. V was trimmed by 6 bases and J by 5 bases, leaving 8 bases between them. Germline V gives CDR1 MNHNY, CDR2 SVGAGI (reference sequence). CDR3 amino acids: CASSSRNEQYF. The CDR3 DNA reads as TGTGCCAGCAGCTCTAGGAACGAGCAGTACTTC.

The rearrangement uses TRBV19 and TRBJ2-3, with 8 bases identical to TRBD2. The CDR3 is 14 amino acids. Trimming at V came to 5 bases and at J to 8 bases, leaving 9 bases not matched to a gene. The germline V gene has CDR1 LNHDA and CDR2 SQIVND (reference sequence). The CDR3 region has the DNA TGTGCCAGTAGTGTACTAGCGGAAAGGGGTACGCAGTATTTT. This gives the protein CASSVLAERGTQYF.

This clone was observed once. V usage is TRBV4-1 and J usage is TRBJ2-1; no firm D call. The CDR3 length is 13 residues. CDR1 is MGHRA, CDR2 YSYEKL, per germline. The germline V and J ends were trimmed by 6 bases and 7 bases, with 13 bases remaining between them. The CDR3 spells CASRRTSANEQFF. The CDR3 DNA reads TGCGCCAGCAGACGCACCTCCGCGAATGAGCAGTTCTTC.